These T cell receptor beta chains were read from a single sample in a study of patients and donors after allogeneic stem cell transplantation. One entry per CDR3 protein results from TCRdb running MiXCR on the RT-PCR reads. The sample includes 900,000 to 1,000,000 distinct CDR3 sequences, approximately 19% of them seen just once. Source material: blood, either unsorted or a sorted T cell fraction (not recorded which). These receptors were obtained from a human donor who was either an allogeneic HSCT recipient or a stem cell or donor lymphocyte infusion donor (not recorded which). It is not recorded whose cells these are; they may come from a transplant donor. CDR3s include the opening cysteine and the closing phenylalanine or tryptophan. A D gene is named only where the DNA matches it firmly. Size is stated for part of the rows, as once, few or many counts, or as a class when the clone is expanded.

D | J | size | V | CDR3 | DNA
TRBD2 | TRBJ2-7 | . | TRBV4-2 | CASSQEWPSGPSYEQYF | TGTGCCAGCAGCCAAGAATGGCCTAGCGGTCCCTCCTACGAGCAGTACTTC
. | TRBJ2-6 | many | TRBV12-3/TRBV12-4 | CASSHNLGVGANVLTF | TGTGCCAGCAGCCATAACCTCGGGGTCGGGGCCAACGTCCTGACTTTC
TRBD1 | TRBJ1-5 | . | TRBV20-1 | CSATDRGVNQPQHF | TGCAGTGCTACGGACAGGGGAGTCAATCAGCCCCAGCATTTT
. | TRBJ1-6 | . | TRBV12-3/TRBV12-4 | CASRLLSYNSPLHF | TGTGCCAGCAGGCTCCTCTCCTATAATTCACCCCTCCACTTT
. | TRBJ2-1 | few | TRBV7-9 | CASSLVGADKQFF | TGTGCCAGCAGCTTAGTGGGGGCCGACAAGCAGTTCTTC
. | TRBJ2-2 | . | TRBV29-1 | CSCRGTGELFF | TGCAGCTGCAGGGGCACCGGGGAGCTGTTTTTT
. | TRBJ1-1 | many | TRBV29-1 | CSVVSGLTEAFF | TGCAGCGTTGTATCAGGGTTGACTGAAGCTTTCTTT
. | TRBJ1-2 | . | TRBV7-2 | CASSLALYRVDGYTF | TGTGCCAGCAGCTTAGCCCTCTACAGGGTCGATGGCTACACCTTC
. | TRBJ2-7 | many | TRBV9 | CASSVDTASYEQYF | TGTGCCAGCAGCGTAGATACAGCTTCCTACGAGCAGTACTTC
TRBD2 | TRBJ2-7 | few | TRBV15 | CATSRELAGYEQYF | TGTGCCACCAGCAGAGAGCTAGCGGGGTACGAGCAGTACTTC
. | TRBJ2-7 | many | TRBV20-1 | CSARGYEQYF | TGCAGTGCTAGGGGATACGAGCAGTACTTC
. | TRBJ1-5 | few | TRBV6-1 | CASRAIRGSGNQPQHF | TGTGCCAGCAGGGCTATACGGGGGAGCGGCAATCAGCCCCAGCATTTT
TRBD1 | TRBJ1-5 | few | TRBV4-1 | CASSQGTEGFQPQHF | TGCGCCAGCAGCCAGGGGACAGAAGGTTTTCAGCCCCAGCATTTT
TRBD2 | TRBJ2-1 | many | TRBV12-3/TRBV12-4 | CASSLTSGIYNEQFF | TGTGCCAGCAGTTTAACTAGCGGGATTTACAATGAGCAGTTCTTC
. | TRBJ2-5 | . | TRBV20-1 | CSARHLGDQETQYF | TGCAGTGCTAGACACCTAGGGGACCAAGAGACCCAGTACTTC
. | TRBJ2-7 | . | TRBV7-9 | CASRKDGPSYEQYF | TGTGCCAGCAGAAAAGACGGTCCCTCCTACGAGCAGTACTTC
. | TRBJ2-2 | . | TRBV7-9 | CASSFFEGGELFF | TGTGCCAGCAGCTTTTTCGAGGGCGGGGAGCTGTTTTTT
. | TRBJ1-3 | . | TRBV7-2 | CASSPRAGQGNTIYF | TGTGCCAGCAGCCCTCGAGCCGGACAGGGAAACACCATATATTTT
. | TRBJ2-1 | . | TRBV7-9 | CASNPRVFEQFF | TGTGCCAGCAATCCCCGAGTTTTTGAGCAGTTCTTC
TRBD2 | TRBJ2-7 | . | TRBV5-1 | CASTLGGVKPHEQYF | TGCGCCAGCACCCTGGGGGGGGTTAAACCCCACGAGCAGTACTTC
TRBD1 | TRBJ2-2 | many | TRBV12-3/TRBV12-4 | CASSLGQGASGELFF | TGTGCCAGCAGTCTGGGACAGGGGGCTAGCGGGGAGCTGTTTTTT
TRBD2 | TRBJ2-1 | few | TRBV11-2 | CASSLEGGGPYNEQFF | TGTGCCAGCAGCTTAGAGGGCGGGGGGCCCTACAATGAGCAGTTCTTC
. | TRBJ2-2 | . | TRBV25-1 | CASSWELPYTGELFF | TGTGCCAGCAGTTGGGAGCTACCCTACACCGGGGAGCTGTTTTTT
. | TRBJ1-5 | . | TRBV30 | CAWSHSRNQPQHF | TGTGCCTGGAGCCACAGTAGGAATCAGCCCCAGCATTTT
TRBD2 | TRBJ2-3 | many | TRBV20-1 | CSAIGTRGHTQYF | TGCAGTGCCATTGGGACTAGGGGACATACGCAGTATTTT
. | TRBJ1-4 | . | TRBV30 | CAAVQPLNEKLFF | TGTGCCGCAGTCCAACCACTTAATGAAAAACTGTTTTTT
. | TRBJ2-1 | few | TRBV5-6 | CASQTGNPYNEQFF | TGTGCCAGTCAGACCGGGAACCCTTACAATGAGCAGTTCTTC
. | TRBJ2-2 | few | TRBV7-6 | CASSLFVVNTGELFF | TGTGCCAGCAGCTTATTTGTTGTGAACACCGGGGAGCTGTTTTTT
TRBD1 | TRBJ1-3 | many | TRBV12-3/TRBV12-4 | CASRGQGGGNTIYF | TGTGCCAGCAGAGGACAGGGTGGAGGAAACACCATATATTTT
. | TRBJ1-5 | . | TRBV4-3 | CASSQEWVSNQPQHF | TGCGCCAGCAGCCAAGAGTGGGTTAGCAATCAGCCCCAGCATTTT
. | TRBJ1-5 | few | TRBV12-3/TRBV12-4 | CASRWTGARQPQHF | TGTGCCAGCCGATGGACCGGGGCGCGACAGCCCCAGCATTTT
. | TRBJ2-6 | . | TRBV5-1 | CASRQDGANVLTF | TGCGCCAGCAGACAGGACGGGGCCAACGTCCTGACTTTC
TRBD2 | TRBJ2-3 | . | TRBV9 | CASSALAGPTDTQYF | TGTGCCAGCAGCGCCCTAGCGGGGCCCACAGATACGCAGTATTTT
TRBD1 | TRBJ2-1 | . | TRBV7-3 | CASSTQPTGYPFHEQFF | TGTGCCAGCAGCACGCAGCCGACAGGGTACCCGTTCCATGAGCAGTTCTTC
TRBD1 | TRBJ1-4 | . | TRBV6-5 | CASSSTGTDNEKLFF | TGTGCCAGCAGTTCCACCGGGACAGATAATGAAAAACTGTTTTTT
. | TRBJ2-5 | few | TRBV6-1 | CASIAARLAKTQYF | TGTGCCAGCATCGCCGCGAGGCTAGCGAAGACCCAGTACTTC
. | TRBJ2-5 | . | TRBV5-1 | CASSSNFLQETQYF | TGCGCCAGCAGCTCCAACTTCTTGCAAGAGACCCAGTACTTC
TRBD2 | TRBJ2-5 | . | TRBV24-1 | CATSDSASGNIQETQYF | TGTGCCACCAGTGATTCGGCTAGCGGCAACATCCAAGAGACCCAGTACTTC
. | TRBJ2-7 | . | TRBV6-5 | CASSYSIGHIWEQYF | TGTGCCAGCAGTTACTCGATCGGACACATCTGGGAGCAGTACTTC
. | TRBJ1-5 | . | TRBV2 | CASTQGGPQPQHF | TGTGCCAGCACCCAAGGGGGACCTCAGCCCCAGCATTTT
. | TRBJ2-7 | few | TRBV20-1 | CSAIRAETYEQYF | TGCAGTGCTATCCGGGCCGAGACCTACGAGCAGTACTTC
. | TRBJ1-2 | few | TRBV24-1 | CATSDVYYGYTF | TGTGCCACCAGTGATGTATACTATGGCTACACCTTC
. | TRBJ1-3 | few | TRBV4-1 | CASSQEYGPSYSGNTIYF | TGCGCCAGCAGCCAAGAGTATGGACCAAGCTACTCTGGAAACACCATATATTTT